The text below deals with one T cell receptor (beta chain). The data belong to a study of OX40 agonist ivuxolimab in advanced cancers. Produced via immunoSEQ multiplex PCR; TCRdb's table is partial and in-frame only. The sample has around 44,000 clones, 65% to 85% seen once. The origin of this receptor is an adult with an advanced solid tumor such as melanoma, head and neck, liver or kidney cancer. The sequencing used CD4+ or CD8+ T cells sorted from blood, collected in a trial of the OX40 agonist ivuxolimab.

Written as DNA, the CDR3 is TGTGCCAGCAGTTTTTCTCGGACATCAAACATTCAGTACTTC. Protein: CASSFSRTSNIQYF. The chain uses TRBV28 and TRBJ2-4; possible D gene TRBD1, 5 bases. The CDR3 extends over 14 amino acids. V lost 3 bases and J lost 6, with 12 bases in between. CDR1 and CDR2 (germline): MDHEN, SYDVKM.